Each of the 18 T cell receptor beta chains below was sequenced from the same sample in a study of cytomegalovirus exposure and HLA in healthy donors. A multiplex PCR was run with 60 Vbeta primers and 13 Jbeta primers. Only in-frame clones appear in the TCRdb table, and some are missing; sequencing was by immunoSEQ multiplex PCR. Of roughly 120,000 clones in the sample, about 66% were seen once. Sample: PBMCs. The receptors shown here come from a man aged 25 to 40 in good health and CMV-seropositive.

J is TRBJ2-1 and V is TRBV28; 8 nucleotides agree with TRBD1. CDR3 size: 16 residues. With V trimmed by 6 bases and J by 9 bases, 16 bases remained unmatched. Germline CDR1 MDHEN, CDR2 SYDVKM. CDR3 nucleotide sequence: TGTGCCAGCAGACTCAACGGGGCAGGGGGCCGGGTTGAGCAGTTCTTC. This encodes CASRLNGAGGRVEQFF.

The chain recombines TRBV5-1 with TRBJ1-1, with D unresolved. The CDR3 has 13 residues. CDR1 is SGHRS, CDR2 YFSETQ, per germline. Trimming shortened V by 5 bases and J by 2 bases, and 10 bases separated the two germline ends. For the CDR3, the DNA is TGCGCCAGCAGTGACCGACATAACACTGAAGCTTTCTTT. Translated: CASSDRHNTEAFF.

This clone appeared a few times. The CDR3 nucleotides read TGTGCCAGCAGTGAGGGATCTCCGGGACAGGGGGGCACCGGGGAGCTGTTTTTT. The encoded protein is CASSEGSPGQGGTGELFF. V is TRBV25-1 and J is TRBJ2-2; TRBD1 matches 11 bases. This CDR3 region has 18 residues. With V trimmed by 3 bases and J by 4 bases, 10 bases remained unmatched. Looked up from germline, CDR1 is MGHDK and CDR2 is SYGVNS.

V usage is TRBV7-2 and J usage is TRBJ2-5; D gene uncertain. The CDR3 covers 15 residues. Per germline, CDR1 SGHTA and CDR2 FQGNSA. V shed 5 bases and J shed 0 bases, with 13 bases lying between them. The CDR3 here is CASSRMGINQETQYF. CDR3 in DNA: TGTGCCAGCAGCCGCATGGGCATAAACCAAGAGACCCAGTACTTC.

The CDR3 DNA follows: TGCGCCAGCAGCTTGGGGGGGACTTCCTCCTACGAGCAGTACTTC. Its translation: CASSLGGTSSYEQYF. The rearrangement joins TRBV5-1 to TRBJ2-7, with D possibly being TRBD2 (6 bases). Germline CDR1 and CDR2: SGHRS and YFSETQ. Between the trimmed V and J ends, which lost 0 bases and 0 bases, there was a span of 10 bases. CDR3 size: 15 residues.

This clone turned up a few times. The chain employs TRBV27 and TRBJ2-1, with TRBD2 matching 16 bases. Per the germline V gene, CDR1 is MNHEY and CDR2 is SMNVEV (reference sequence). The V and J ends lost 4 bases and 4 bases, in that order; junction bases with no gene match: 10. The CDR3 extends over 19 amino acids. The CDR3 sequence: CASSSGLAGGPLEYNEQFF. For the CDR3, the DNA is TGTGCCAGCAGTTCGGGACTAGCGGGAGGGCCGTTAGAATACAATGAGCAGTTCTTC.

This rearrangement joins TRBV5-1 to TRBJ2-7; maybe TRBD1 (6 bases). Deletions cut 2 bases from V and 1 base from J, with 19 bases between. Germline assignment: CDR1 SGHRS and CDR2 YFSETQ. The CDR3 totals 17 residues. The CDR3 sequence is CASSFSPGHTKSYEQYF. CDR3 in DNA: TGCGCCAGCAGCTTTTCGCCGGGACACACAAAATCCTACGAGCAGTACTTC. The whole variable domain, remainder taken from reference TRBV5-1 and TRBJ2-7, is KAGVTQTPRYLIKTRGQQVTLSCSPISGHRSVSWYQQTPGQGLQFLFEYFSETQRNKGNFPGRFSGRQFSNSRSEMNVSTLELGDSALYLCASSFSPGHTKSYEQYFGPGTRLTVT.

J is TRBJ2-7 and V is TRBV7-2, with 9 nucleotides matching TRBD2. Trimming took 4 bases from V and 0 from J; bases not matched to a gene: 10. The CDR3 extends over 17 amino acids. The germline CDR1 and CDR2 sequences are SGHTA and FQGNSA. CDR3 region: CASSSLSTSGLSYEQYF. CDR3 bases: TGTGCCAGCAGCTCCCTCTCGACTAGCGGCCTCTCCTACGAGCAGTACTTC.

The chain carries TRBV28 and TRBJ2-5; 11 bases line up with TRBD2. Germline lookup yields CDR1 MDHEN and CDR2 SYDVKM. V shed 5 bases, J shed 5 bases, and the junction held 4 bases outside the gene matches. This CDR3 spans 14 amino acids. The CDR3 reads CASSTGTSGETQYF. CDR3 nucleotide sequence: TGTGCCAGCAGTACCGGGACTAGCGGTGAGACCCAGTACTTC.

This clone was counted only a few times. The V call is TRBV11-2, the J call TRBJ1-2, with 9 nucleotides matching TRBD1. J lost 9 bases, V lost 5 bases, and 10 bases had no gene match. Germline-derived CDR1 and CDR2 are SGHAT and FQNNGV. CDR3 length: 14 amino acids. The CDR3 DNA follows: TGTGCCAGCAGCCGGGACAGGGTAGGGCAAAGCTACACCTTC. This codes for CASSRDRVGQSYTF.

This clone has a handful of counts. J is TRBJ1-1 and V is TRBV5-1; TRBD1 might be the D (6 bases). The CDR3 extends over 14 amino acids. Trimming pared 5 bases from V and 1 base from J, leaving 12 bases between. CDR1 SGHRS and CDR2 YFSETQ come from the germline V gene. The CDR3 nucleotides read TGCGCCAGCAGACTAAGGACAGAGAACACTGAAGCTTTCTTT. Amino acids: CASRLRTENTEAFF.

In its sample, this clone was seen once. The chain has TRBV28 and TRBJ2-5; D remains unclear. Germline values: CDR1 MDHEN, CDR2 SYDVKM. The length of the CDR3 is 13 residues. The V end was cut by 6 bases, the J end by 3 bases, with 11 bases between. In nucleotides, the CDR3 is TGTGCCAGCAGCCCGCCGACAAAAGAGACCCAGTACTTC. Its translation: CASSPPTKETQYF.

The rearrangement uses TRBV7-2 and TRBJ2-3, with TRBD2 identical over 14 bases. Germline assignment: CDR1 SGHTA and CDR2 FQGNSA. V shed 5 bases and J 6 bases; nucleotides not matched to a gene: 13. The CDR3 is 18 amino acids. The CDR3 here is CASSARLAGGPSPDTQYF. The CDR3 region has the DNA TGTGCCAGCAGCGCGCGACTAGCGGGAGGGCCGTCGCCCGATACGCAGTATTTT.

This clone was seen only once. The rearrangement links TRBV7-9 to TRBJ2-4, with 12 nucleotides matching TRBD2. The CDR3 is 15 amino acids. CDR1 is SEHNR, CDR2 FQNEAQ, per germline (reference sequence). V was clipped by 5 bases and J by 7 bases; unmatched bases: 6. Here the CDR3 reads CASSHNGLAGNIQYF. DNA for the CDR3: TGTGCCAGCAGCCATAATGGACTAGCGGGGAACATTCAGTACTTC.

A word on this clone: The junction and the germline gene differ at one end; a read error may be behind it. V is TRBV7-7 and J is TRBJ2-2; weak D call: TRBD2 (6 bases). CDR1 is SSHAT and CDR2 is FNYEAQ in the germline V gene (reference sequence). There are 16 residues in the CDR3. The CDR3 loop is CASSSDEGLYTGELFF. For the CDR3, the DNA is TGTGCTAGCAGCTCCGACGAAGGACTATACACCGGGGAGCTGTTTTTT.

The V gene is TRBV4-1, the J gene TRBJ1-1; D is perhaps TRBD1 (6 bases). The V gene's germline CDR1 is MGHRA and CDR2 YSYEKL. There are 15 residues in the CDR3. The V and J ends lost 4 bases and 2 bases respectively, with 14 bases between them. The CDR3 sequence: CASSRTRGNNTEAFF. The CDR3 DNA reads as TGCGCCAGCAGCCGGACGAGGGGGAACAACACTGAAGCTTTCTTT.

The DNA of the CDR3 is TGTGCCAGCAGCTTAGTGGGACAGTTGGATGGCTACACCTTC. This codes for CASSLVGQLDGYTF. The chain carries TRBV11-1 and TRBJ1-2, with 7 bases lining up with TRBD1. This CDR3 comprises 14 residues. Germline V lookup: CDR1 SGHAT, CDR2 FQDESV (reference sequence). V was pared by 1 base and J by 6 bases, with 5 bases of the junction left unmatched. The whole variable domain, remainder taken from reference TRBV11-1 and TRBJ1-2, is EAEVAQSPRYKITEKSQAVAFWCDPISGHATLYWYRQILGQGPELLVQFQDESVVDDSQLPKDRFSAERLKGVDSTLKIQPAELGDSAMYLCASSLVGQLDGYTFGSGTRLTVV.

The chain links TRBV2 to TRBJ1-5; possible D gene TRBD1, 5 bases. This CDR3 is 13 amino acids long. V was trimmed by 6 bases and J by 0 bases, leaving 6 bases between them. In germline, CDR1 is SNHLY, CDR2 FYNNEI. In DNA form, the CDR3 reads TGTGCCAGCAGAGGGGATAGCAATCAGCCCCAGCATTTT. Protein: CASRGDSNQPQHF.